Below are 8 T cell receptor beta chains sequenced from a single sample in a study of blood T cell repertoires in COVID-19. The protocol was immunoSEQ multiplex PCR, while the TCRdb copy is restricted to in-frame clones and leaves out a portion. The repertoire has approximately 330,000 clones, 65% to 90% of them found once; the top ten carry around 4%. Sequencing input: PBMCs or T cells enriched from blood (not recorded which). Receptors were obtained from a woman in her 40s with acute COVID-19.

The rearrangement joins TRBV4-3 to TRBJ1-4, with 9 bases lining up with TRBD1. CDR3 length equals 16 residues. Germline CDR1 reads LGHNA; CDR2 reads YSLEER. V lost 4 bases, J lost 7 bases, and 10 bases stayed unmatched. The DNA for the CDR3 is TGCGCCAGCAGCCCCTTACAGGGACAGGGTCTTGAAAAACTGTTTTTT. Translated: CASSPLQGQGLEKLFF.

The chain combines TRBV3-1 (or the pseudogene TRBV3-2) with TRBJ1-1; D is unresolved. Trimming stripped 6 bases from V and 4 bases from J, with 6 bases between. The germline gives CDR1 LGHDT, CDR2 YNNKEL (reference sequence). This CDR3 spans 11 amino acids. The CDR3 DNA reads TGTGCCAGCAGACGCGGCACTGAAGCTTTCTTT. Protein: CASRRGTEAFF.

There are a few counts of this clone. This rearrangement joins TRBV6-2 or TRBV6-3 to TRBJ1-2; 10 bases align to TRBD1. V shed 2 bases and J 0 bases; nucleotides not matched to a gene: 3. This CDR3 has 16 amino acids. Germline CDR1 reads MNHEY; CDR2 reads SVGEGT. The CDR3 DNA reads TGTGCCAGCAGTTACGGGACAGGGGATACTAACTATGGCTACACCTTC. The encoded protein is CASSYGTGDTNYGYTF.

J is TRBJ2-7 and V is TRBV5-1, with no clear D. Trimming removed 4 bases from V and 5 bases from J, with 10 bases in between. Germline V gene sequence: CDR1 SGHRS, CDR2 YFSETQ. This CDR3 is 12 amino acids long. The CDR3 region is CASSVSRDEQYF. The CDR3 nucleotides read TGCGCCAGCAGCGTCAGCCGGGACGAGCAGTACTTC. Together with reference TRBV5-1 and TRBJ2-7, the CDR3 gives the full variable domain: KAGVTQTPRYLIKTRGQQVTLSCSPISGHRSVSWYQQTPGQGLQFLFEYFSETQRNKGNFPGRFSGRQFSNSRSEMNVSTLELGDSALYLCASSVSRDEQYFGPGTRLTVT.

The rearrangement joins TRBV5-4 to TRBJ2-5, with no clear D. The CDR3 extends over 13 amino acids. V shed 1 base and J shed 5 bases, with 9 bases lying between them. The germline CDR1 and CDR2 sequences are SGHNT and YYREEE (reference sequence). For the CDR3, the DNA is TGTGCCAGCAGCTTGCCTAGTTATGAGACCCAGTACTTC. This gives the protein CASSLPSYETQYF.

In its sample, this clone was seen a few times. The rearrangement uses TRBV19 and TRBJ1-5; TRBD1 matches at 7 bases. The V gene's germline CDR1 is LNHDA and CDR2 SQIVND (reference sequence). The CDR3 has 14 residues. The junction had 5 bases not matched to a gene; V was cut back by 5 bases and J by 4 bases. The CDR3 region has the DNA TGTGCCAGTAGTGGGCAGGGGGAAAATCAGCCCCAGCATTTT. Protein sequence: CASSGQGENQPQHF.

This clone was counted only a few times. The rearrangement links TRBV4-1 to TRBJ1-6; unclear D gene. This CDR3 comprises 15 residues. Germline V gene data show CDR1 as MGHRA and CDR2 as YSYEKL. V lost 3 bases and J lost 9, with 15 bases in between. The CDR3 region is CASSQEADGISPLHF. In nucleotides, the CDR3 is TGCGCCAGCAGCCAGGAGGCGGACGGGATTTCACCCCTCCACTTT.

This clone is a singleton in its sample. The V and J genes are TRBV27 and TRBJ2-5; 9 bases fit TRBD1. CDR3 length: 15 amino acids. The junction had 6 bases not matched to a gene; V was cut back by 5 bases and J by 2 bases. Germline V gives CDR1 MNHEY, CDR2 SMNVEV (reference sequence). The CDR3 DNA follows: TGTGCCAGCAGTCGGGGACAGGGATGGCAAGAGACCCAGTACTTC. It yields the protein CASSRGQGWQETQYF.